This TCR beta chain was retrieved from a study of cytotoxic CD8 clonotypes in ibrutinib-treated CLL (dated by TCRdb to about 2021). The study in broad terms: The cohort had 11 relapsed/refractory and roughly 15 treatment-naive patients; 17 to 18 were IGHV unmutated. Response samples were obtained after a median of approximately 12 months of treatment, with a range of roughly 6 to 40 months. Responses were partial in approximately 24 patients and complete in 2; after median approximately 67 months follow-up, 14 stayed in remission and some twelve progressed. Cryopreserved peripheral blood mononuclear cells were collected at three points: before therapy, at response, and at either sustained remission or disease progression. An average of around 260,000 productive templates and tens of thousands of productive rearrangements was obtained per sample. Of the 90 or so participants in the trial, about two dozen had longitudinal samples available. Summary of the overall study and its limitations: Public clonotypes were found to be uncommon and were observed to contract or remain stable during treatment; the increase in clonality was shown to reflect expansion of private clonotypes at ibrutinib response. Sampling times were not matched between patients in sustained remission and patients whose disease was progressing, and lymph node repertoires were not examined. At baseline, clonality was higher than in age-matched healthy donors and showed a strong correlation with circulating CD8+ T-cell counts. Clonality rose at ibrutinib response, remained stable during sustained remission, and dropped back toward baseline at progression.

For TCR beta library preparation, around 2.2 micrograms of genomic DNA was extracted from cryopreserved PBMCs. Longitudinal blood samples from CLL patients on ibrutinib monotherapy were analyzed using high-throughput TCR beta sequencing. Patients were enrolled in a phase 2 open-label single-center ibrutinib monotherapy trial. Counted from cysteine to phenylalanine, this CDR3 has 15 amino acids. Only CDR3 DNA remains: 45 bases, in frame from the first base. Trimmed from V: 5 bases; trimmed from J: 4 bases; junction bases lacking a gene match: 5. Per the germline V gene, SGHVS is the CDR1 and FNYEAQ is the CDR2. Each clonotype received, on average, around 10x coverage in deep resolution sequencing performed on a MiSeq, where the target depth lay between 1 in 1 million and 1 in 200,000 T cells. TCR beta libraries were generated with the immunoSEQ hsTCRB Kit. Under the source paper's analysis protocol: ImmunoSEQ Data Assistant and ImmunoSEQ Analyzer were used for data analysis, and V, D and J genes were assigned according to IMGT definitions. Clonality was computed as one minus normalized Shannon entropy of productive rearrangement frequencies, ranging from 0 to 1. Public clonotype analysis was restricted to overrepresented clonotypes comprising at least 0.05% of each patient's repertoire. Approximately 14 age-matched healthy donor repertoires from immuneACCESS served as clonality controls. What TCRdb holds here is the immuneACCESS table cut down to in-frame rearrangements. Part of the clones is not present; checked against another copy, under half of the missing clones reflect an unresolved V gene, and the others are unexplained. V, J and clone size reflect that table, while D and trimming were determined from the DNA. The sample table contains approximately 330,000 clones; only one count was recorded for 80% of them. The ten largest clones capture over 5.5% of the sample.

This clone occurred once. This receptor's antigen is unknown. No base qualities exist here, and no much larger clone lies one base off it. The sample here was PBMCs, taken before ibrutinib treatment. The receptor chain draws on TRBV7-6 and TRBJ2-7; the junction holds 13 bases that match TRBD2. The source of this sequence is a human donor with chronic lymphocytic leukemia. The CDR3 region: CASSPWTSGSYEQYF. The nucleotide sequence is given as TGTGCCAGCAGCCCATGGACTAGCGGGAGTTACGAGCAGTACTTC.